The 32 T cell receptor beta chains presented below share a single source sample, sequenced in a study of T cell repertoires in cytomegalovirus infection. Each CDR3 protein gets one entry after TCRdb re-called the reads with MiXCR. The repertoire has about 920,000 distinct CDR3 sequences, 30% to 40% of them found once; the top ten carry roughly 12%. These receptors have no known antigen. Material: cultured CD8+ T cells from PBMCs, obtained from culture after CMV antigen stimulation. The receptors were gathered from a human donor in good health (CMV status not recorded). Some clones in this sample may be carry-over from other donors' samples.

The chain links TRBV28 to TRBJ1-5, with 7 bases matching TRBD1. Germline assignment: CDR1 MDHEN and CDR2 SYDVKM. With V trimmed by 3 bases and J by 0 bases, 17 bases remained unmatched. CDR3 length: 20 amino acids. CDR3 protein: CASSFRRDSTALYSNQPQHF. The DNA of the CDR3 is TGTGCCAGCAGTTTCCGTCGGGACAGTACAGCTCTTTATAGCAATCAGCCCCAGCATTTT.

The sample holds a few counts of this clonotype. V is TRBV4-1 and J is TRBJ2-7, with D possibly being TRBD1 or TRBD2 (7 bases each). V was pared by 4 bases and J by 2 bases, with 15 bases between. The germline CDR1 and CDR2 sequences are MGHRA and YSYEKL. There are 15 residues in the CDR3. This CDR3 is CASSRGGQGAYEQYF. The CDR3 DNA follows: TGCGCCAGCAGCCGGGGAGGGCAGGGGGCCTACGAGCAGTACTTC.

About this clonotype: At one end the junction does not follow the germline gene, possibly because of a read error. CDR3 DNA: TGTGCCAGCAGTCAAGAGTCGGCGGGAGGCTACACCTTC. This gives the protein CASSQESAGGYTF. V is TRBV4-2 and J is TRBJ1-2; no definite D call. Germline V gene sequence: CDR1 LGHNA, CDR2 YNFKEQ. The CDR3 has 13 residues.

Details on this clonotype: A clone one base away is much larger, so this may be a read error. V usage is TRBV20-1 and J usage is TRBJ1-2; possible D gene TRBD1, 5 bases. The CDR3 length is 15 residues. The germline V gene encodes CDR1 DFQATT and CDR2 SNEGSKA (reference sequence). V shed 0 bases and J shed 7 bases, with 18 bases lying between them. In DNA, the CDR3 is TGCAGTGCTAGAGACCGCGGAGGGGTCTCTGGTGGCTACACCTTC. Protein sequence: CSARDRGGVSGGYTF.

This clonotype was detected only a few times. V gene TRBV12-3 or TRBV12-4 combines with J gene TRBJ2-7; 7 nucleotides line up with TRBD2. The V and J ends lost 3 bases and 6 bases, in that order; junction bases with no gene match: 11. The CDR3 is made up of 15 amino acids. CDR3 DNA sequence: TGTGCCAGCAGTTTCAGCCTAGCGGCTCAGTTCGAGCAGTACGTC. Encoded protein: CASSFSLAAQFEQYV.

Only a few counts were recorded for this clonotype. This chain links TRBV27 with TRBJ2-1; 11 nucleotides agree with TRBD2. Trimming removed 5 bases from V and 7 bases from J; junction bases left unmatched: 13. The CDR3 totals 17 residues. CDR1 and CDR2 from the germline V gene are MNHEY and SMNVEV (reference sequence). CDR3 loop: CASSPGTSGYTGNEQFF. DNA for the CDR3: TGTGCCAGCAGTCCGGGGACTAGCGGTTACACGGGGAATGAGCAGTTCTTC.

The chain couples TRBV5-6 to TRBJ1-2, with D unclear. The CDR3 is 13 amino acids. V lost 0 bases to trimming and J lost 4 bases, with 7 bases between them. CDR1 and CDR2 (germline): SGHDT, YYEEEE. The CDR3 region has the DNA TGTGCCAGCAGCTTGGAGGTCCGCTATGGCTACACCTTC. This sequence encodes CASSLEVRYGYTF.

This clonotype was observed a few times. The chain combines TRBV6-1 with TRBJ2-4; D gene ambiguous. V was cut by 1 base and J by 8 bases, with 15 bases left in between. The CDR3 runs to 15 residues. CDR1 is MNHNS and CDR2 is SASEGT in the germline V gene. As DNA, the CDR3 is TGTGCCAGCAGTGAAGAAAGAGTTCCGGCGGACATTCAGTACTTC. Its translation is CASSEERVPADIQYF.

This clonotype was seen a few times. V and J are TRBV12-3 or TRBV12-4 and TRBJ2-1; possibly TRBD2 for D (5 bases). Deletions cut 5 bases from V and 6 bases from J, with 14 bases between. The length of the CDR3 is 14 residues. For the CDR3, the DNA is TGTGCCAGCAGTCCGACGGCGGGCTTCAATGAGCAGTTCTTC. Its protein product is CASSPTAGFNEQFF.

This clonotype came up a few times. The CDR3 DNA is TGTGCCAGCACCCTTAGCGGGGGGAACACCGGGGAGCTGTTTTTT. Amino acids: CASTLSGGNTGELFF. This sequence joins TRBV6-5 and TRBJ2-2; the match to TRBD2 covers 9 bases. The CDR3 runs 15 residues. Germline V lookup: CDR1 MNHEY, CDR2 SVGAGI. The junction had 4 bases not matched to a gene; V was cut back by 7 bases and J by 1 base.

This chain uses TRBV5-5 with TRBJ1-1; 10 positions agree with TRBD1. After removal of 4 bases from V and 5 bases from J, the junction contained 11 bases not matched to a gene. From germline, CDR1 is SGHKS and CDR2 YYEKEE (reference sequence). This CDR3 contains 16 residues. CDR3 bases: TGTGCCAGCAGCCCGGACCCGACAGGGGGCATTACTGAAGCTTTCTTT. Its translation is CASSPDPTGGITEAFF.

This sequence joins TRBV7-9 and TRBJ1-5; perhaps TRBD1 as D (6 bases). Germline values: CDR1 SEHNR, CDR2 FQNEAQ (reference sequence). The CDR3 runs 16 residues. The V end was cut by 1 base, the J end by 6 bases, with 16 bases between. This chain's CDR3 is CASSLGPGGLGQPQHF. Here the CDR3 DNA reads TGTGCCAGCAGCTTAGGCCCCGGGGGGCTGGGTCAGCCCCAGCATTTT.

This clonotype was picked up a small number of times. The rearrangement links TRBV4-3 to TRBJ1-4; 9 bases fit TRBD1. The CDR3 spans 16 residues. Trimming at V came to 0 bases and at J to 7 bases, leaving 6 bases not matched to a gene. Looked up from germline, CDR1 is LGHNA and CDR2 is YSLEER. The CDR3 sequence is CASSQDLGQGGEKLFF. The DNA of the CDR3 is TGCGCCAGCAGCCAAGATTTGGGACAGGGTGGTGAAAAACTGTTTTTT.

In its sample, this clonotype was seen many times. The chain recombines TRBV7-8 with TRBJ1-5; weak D call: TRBD1 (5 bases). Per germline, CDR1 SGHVS and CDR2 FQNEAQ. V dropped 0 bases and J dropped 0 bases, with 9 bases sitting between them. CDR3 length equals 16 residues. CDR3 coding DNA: TGTGCCAGCAGCTTAGCGGGGACGGTTAGCAATCAGCCCCAGCATTTT. Its translation: CASSLAGTVSNQPQHF.

The chain joins TRBV20-1 to TRBJ1-1; D ambiguous. The CDR3 has 13 amino acids. Germline V gives CDR1 DFQATT, CDR2 SNEGSKA (reference sequence). Trimming removed 2 bases at V and 4 bases at J, with 11 bases between. This chain's CDR3 is CSARPSGSTEAFF. The CDR3 bases are TGCAGTGCTAGACCCTCGGGGAGCACTGAAGCTTTCTTT.

This chain connects TRBV12-3 or TRBV12-4 to TRBJ1-3, with 10 bases aligning to TRBD1. Trimming cost V 4 bases and J 4 bases; bases outside gene matches: 13. This CDR3 comprises 18 residues. For the CDR3, the DNA is TGTGCCAGCAGTTCCCCCGCCCCGGGACAGGGGCGAGGAAACACCATATATTTT. It translates to CASSSPAPGQGRGNTIYF.

The rearrangement uses TRBV7-6 and TRBJ2-7; D not resolved. The V end lost 4 bases, the J end lost 0 bases, and 16 bases lay between the germline ends. Germline assignment: CDR1 SGHVS and CDR2 FNYEAQ. This CDR3 contains 16 residues. The CDR3 nucleotides are TGTGCCAGCAGCTCATACGTTCGCGGCTCCTCCTACGAGCAGTACTTC. This sequence encodes CASSSYVRGSSYEQYF.

The table lists this clonotype with a few counts. The V and J genes are TRBV27 and TRBJ2-7; possibly TRBD1 for D (7 bases). V was pared by 5 bases and J by 1 base, with 18 bases between. Germline loops: CDR1 MNHEY, CDR2 SMNVEV (reference sequence). The CDR3 has 16 amino acids. CDR3 region: CASSGGTELLSYEQYF. CDR3 in DNA: TGTGCCAGCAGTGGCGGGACAGAATTGCTTTCCTACGAGCAGTACTTC.

V gene TRBV6-6 combines with J gene TRBJ2-1, with 11 bases aligning to TRBD2. The germline V gene encodes CDR1 MNHNY and CDR2 SVGAGI (reference sequence). This CDR3 region has 19 residues. Trimming at V came to 0 bases and at J to 3 bases, leaving 10 bases not matched to a gene. The CDR3 reads CASSYSVGLAGGIYNEQFF. The CDR3 coding sequence is TGTGCCAGCAGTTACTCGGTCGGGCTAGCGGGGGGAATCTACAATGAGCAGTTCTTC.

The chain links TRBV9 to TRBJ1-1; D might be TRBD1 (6 bases). The CDR3 is 15 amino acids. The germline gives CDR1 SGDLS, CDR2 YYNGEE. V lost 4 bases and J 1 base, leaving 14 bases between the germline ends. The CDR3 DNA reads TGTGCCAGCAGCAGAGGCAGGGGAGCGAACACTGAAGCTTTCTTT. Encoded protein: CASSRGRGANTEAFF.

Comment on this clonotype: This may stem from a read error, because a much larger clone lies one nucleotide away. J is TRBJ2-1 and V is TRBV7-2, with D possibly TRBD1 on 6 matching bases. CDR3 length: 11 amino acids. V was trimmed by 7 bases and J by 9 bases, leaving 10 bases between them. The V gene's germline CDR1 is SGHTA and CDR2 FQGNSA. The CDR3 region has the DNA TGTGCCAGCATCCAGGGGTTTGAGCAGTTCTTC. It specifies CASIQGFEQFF.

This clonotype has more than one count but fewer than ten. The chain uses TRBV14 and TRBJ1-1, with D perhaps matching TRBD1 (5 bases). This CDR3 is 17 amino acids long. The germline CDR1 and CDR2 sequences are SGHDN and FVKESK. Between the trimmed V and J ends, which lost 0 bases and 0 bases, there was a span of 14 bases. This chain's CDR3 is CASSQEGFWGMNTEAFF. The CDR3 bases are TGTGCCAGCAGCCAAGAGGGGTTTTGGGGGATGAACACTGAAGCTTTCTTT.

This sequence joins TRBV27 and TRBJ2-7, with D possibly matching TRBD1 (6 bases). The germline V gene encodes CDR1 MNHEY and CDR2 SMNVEV (reference sequence). The CDR3 covers 14 residues. Trimming cost V 2 bases and J 3 bases, with 11 bases left between them. The chain's CDR3 is CASSLTGHFYEQYF. The CDR3 bases are TGTGCCAGCAGTTTAACGGGACATTTCTACGAGCAGTACTTC.

The chain links TRBV4-3 to TRBJ1-4; D uncertain. The CDR3 has 15 residues. The ends were cut back, 0 bases at V and 7 bases at J, with 12 bases in the middle. Per the germline V gene, CDR1 is LGHNA and CDR2 is YSLEER. CDR3 region: CASSQDPGSTEKLFF. CDR3 nucleotide sequence: TGCGCCAGCAGCCAAGATCCAGGTTCCACTGAAAAACTGTTTTTT.

This chain joins TRBV6-6 and TRBJ2-2; D might be TRBD1 (7 bases). The ends were cut back, 4 bases at V and 5 bases at J, with 14 bases in the middle. Germline V gene sequence: CDR1 MNHNY, CDR2 SVGAGI (reference sequence). The CDR3 covers 15 residues. CDR3 in amino acids: CASSFSTGRTGELFF. The CDR3 DNA sequence: TGTGCCAGCAGTTTCTCGACAGGGAGGACCGGGGAGCTGTTTTTT.

The chain uses TRBV19 and TRBJ2-2; 7 bases line up with TRBD1. Per germline, CDR1 LNHDA and CDR2 SQIVND (reference sequence). The CDR3 consists of 11 residues. Trimming took 11 bases from V and 5 from J; bases not matched to a gene: 2. The CDR3 DNA sequence: TGTGCCGTCAGGGGGACCGGGGAGCTGTTTTTT. Encoded protein: CAVRGTGELFF.

There are a few counts of this clonotype. The CDR3 loop is CASSNGQAWRNEQFF. The CDR3 nucleotides read TGTGCCAGCAGTAACGGACAGGCCTGGCGAAATGAGCAGTTCTTC. J is TRBJ2-1 and V is TRBV6-5; 7 bases line up with TRBD1. The CDR3 consists of 15 residues. J gave up 7 bases and V 5 bases, and 11 bases lay outside the gene matches. The germline CDR1 and CDR2 sequences are MNHEY and SVGAGI.

This clonotype was seen only a few times. The gene calls are TRBV6-9 and TRBJ1-3; D is unclear. The CDR3 has 17 amino acids. From germline, CDR1 is MNHGY and CDR2 SVAAGI. Trimming pared 0 bases from V and 0 bases from J, leaving 12 bases between. CDR3 in amino acids: CASSYSRGSHSGNTIYF. In DNA, the CDR3 is TGTGCCAGCAGTTATTCGAGAGGATCCCACTCTGGAAACACCATATATTTT.

The J gene is TRBJ2-1, the V gene TRBV7-9; D is ambiguous. CDR1 is SEHNR and CDR2 is FQNEAQ in the germline V gene (reference sequence). CDR3 size: 12 residues. With 5 bases removed from V and 12 bases from J, the gap between germline ends came to 14 bases. This CDR3 reads CASSLGRMGQFF. As DNA, the CDR3 is TGTGCCAGCAGCCTCGGGCGTATGGGGCAGTTCTTC.

This clonotype was found a few times. The chain couples TRBV10-3 to TRBJ2-1, with D unclear. Germline V gene data show CDR1 as ENHRY and CDR2 as SYGVKD. V dropped 0 bases and J dropped 4 bases, with 10 bases sitting between them. The CDR3 totals 15 residues. CDR3 in amino acids: CAISESPQVYNEQFF. CDR3 DNA: TGTGCCATCAGTGAGTCCCCCCAGGTATACAATGAGCAGTTCTTC.

This clonotype was detected once. A much larger clone differs by one base, so this may be a read error. The chain recombines TRBV7-2 with TRBJ2-1, with D possibly TRBD1 on 6 matching bases. The germline V and J ends were trimmed by 7 bases and 8 bases, with 18 bases remaining between them. This CDR3 contains 14 residues. Germline V gene lookup returns CDR1 SGHTA and CDR2 FQGNSA. The CDR3 DNA reads as TGTGCCAGCAACTTCCCGGGACAACCTCATGAGCAGTTCTTC. Protein product: CASNFPGQPHEQFF.

The V gene is TRBV4-1, the J gene TRBJ1-2, with 8 bases aligning to TRBD1. Germline V lookup: CDR1 MGHRA, CDR2 YSYEKL. V shed 4 bases, J shed 8 bases, and the junction held 12 bases outside the gene matches. The CDR3 is made up of 15 amino acids. The CDR3 spells CASSPEGQGAEGYTF. CDR3 nucleotide sequence: TGCGCCAGCAGCCCAGAGGGGCAGGGGGCAGAGGGCTACACCTTC.